The sequence of this TCR beta chain was determined in a study of cytomegalovirus exposure and HLA in healthy donors. 60 Vbeta and 13 Jbeta primers were used in PCR. Profiling relied on immunoSEQ multiplex PCR, and the TCRdb table lists in-frame clones only, not all of them. The repertoire has 65,000 to 75,000 clones, just over 75% of them found once; the top ten carry about 6.5%. As to this clone: Its antigen is unidentified.

The CDR3 contains 16 residues. Germline-derived CDR1 and CDR2 are SGHTA and FQGNSA. The germline V and J ends were trimmed by 6 bases and 6 bases, with 21 bases remaining between them. Study-level points and caveats: Sequencing had likely introduced a cluster of highly shared sequence variants as an artifact. Three chains linked to CMV were shown in vitro to be specific for CMV antigens. There were under 200 TCR beta chains listed as cytomegalovirus-associated. In a later analysis, TCR beta V- and J-gene trimming showed a link to a missense DCLRE1C variant.

This clonotype originated in a man aged 50 to 60 in good health and CMV-seronegative. The gene calls are TRBV7-2 and TRBJ2-1; weak D call: TRBD2 (6 bases). What was sequenced was PBMCs. CDR3 region: CASRPTLGVGGNEQFF. The CDR3 DNA is TGTGCCAGCAGACCCACCCTGGGGGTGGGGGGCAATGAGCAGTTCTTC.